This T cell receptor beta chain was found in a study of CD8+ T cells in alopecia areata. Findings and caveats of the study: Clarity of TCR sharing across patients fell short of that in mice, possibly HLA-related.

Note on this clone: Its antigen remains unidentified.

Isolated RNA was reverse transcribed into cDNA used as the sequencing template. Sequenced by immunoSEQ multiplex PCR; TCRdb stores in-frame clones only, minus some. The sample has hundreds of thousands of clones, around three fifths seen once. The CDR3 sequence is 14 residues long. Germline V gene data show CDR1 as MGHDK and CDR2 as SYGVNS. The V segment lost 4 bases and the J segment 4 bases; nucleotides outside the gene matches: 6. The source material was CD4+ T cells sorted from blood, sampled at week 0. The sequence derives from a human donor with alopecia areata. This chain links TRBV25-1 with TRBJ1-2, with 7 bases identical to TRBD1. This CDR3 is CASSGQGGPYGYTF. The CDR3 DNA reads TGTGCCAGCAGTGGTCAAGGGGGCCCCTATGGCTACACCTTC.